This T cell receptor (beta chain) was obtained from a study of radiation and T cells in renal cell carcinoma. Study findings and constraints: Without pretreatment biopsies, baseline tumor clonotype presence was undetermined. From baseline, blood top tumor clonotypes peaked at 2 weeks post-radiation.

Remarks on this clone: Its antigen is not identified.

Stated time point: blood 4 weeks post-SBRT, at nephrectomy. The treatment here: 15 Gy SBRT to primary tumor, nephrectomy 4 weeks later. Nephrectomy followed 15 Gy stereotactic body radiation by 4 weeks. The patient's renal cell carcinoma had clear cell pathology. The repertoire was sequenced with immunoSEQ multiplex PCR; TCRdb's copy has only in-frame clones and lacks some. The data hold approximately 170,000 clones, with 88% observed a single time. Sample: blood, taken from a patient whose treatment included radiotherapy and nephrectomy. The clonotype comes from a woman aged 50 to 60 with renal cell carcinoma.

The CDR3 protein is CASSSSPEQYF. In DNA, the CDR3 is TGTGCCAGCAGCTCCAGCCCCGAGCAGTACTTC. V gene TRBV7-8 combines with J gene TRBJ2-7; D gene ambiguous. Germline lookup yields CDR1 SGHVS and CDR2 FQNEAQ. Trimming pared 4 bases from V and 6 bases from J, leaving 7 bases between. This CDR3 comprises 11 residues.